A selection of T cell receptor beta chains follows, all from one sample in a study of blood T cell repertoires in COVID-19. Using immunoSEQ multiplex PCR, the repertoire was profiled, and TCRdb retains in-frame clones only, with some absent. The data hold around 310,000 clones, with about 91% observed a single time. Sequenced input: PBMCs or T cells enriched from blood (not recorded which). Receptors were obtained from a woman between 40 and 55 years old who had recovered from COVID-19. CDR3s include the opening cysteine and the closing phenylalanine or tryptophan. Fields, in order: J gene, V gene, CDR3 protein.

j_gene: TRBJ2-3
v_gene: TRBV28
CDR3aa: CASGGYTDTQYF

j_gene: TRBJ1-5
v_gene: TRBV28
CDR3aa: CASRSTGDQPQHF

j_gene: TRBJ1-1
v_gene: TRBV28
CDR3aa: CASSLRDRLNTEAFF

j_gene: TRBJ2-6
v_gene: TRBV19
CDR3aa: CASGGRGHQSSGANVLTF

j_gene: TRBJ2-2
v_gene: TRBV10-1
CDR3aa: CASSESGTVNTGELFF

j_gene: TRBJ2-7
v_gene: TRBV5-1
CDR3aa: CASSETSGVPYMEQYF

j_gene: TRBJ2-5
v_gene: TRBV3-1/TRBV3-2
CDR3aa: CASSQKGGSWETQYF

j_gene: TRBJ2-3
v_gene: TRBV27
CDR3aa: CASSEAGRTDTQYF

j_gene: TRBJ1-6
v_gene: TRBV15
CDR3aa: CATSRGGLYNSPLHF

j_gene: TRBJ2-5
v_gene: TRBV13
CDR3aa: CASSRGLAGVQETQYF

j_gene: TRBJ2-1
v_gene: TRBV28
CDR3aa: CASSLSGGAYNEQFF

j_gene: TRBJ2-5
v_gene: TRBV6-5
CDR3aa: CASSYSGTGVGETQYF

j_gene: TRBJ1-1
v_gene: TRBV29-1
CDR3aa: CSVDRGRVDTEAFF

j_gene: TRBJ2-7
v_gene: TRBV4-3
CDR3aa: CASSQDRGIGTGTYEQYF

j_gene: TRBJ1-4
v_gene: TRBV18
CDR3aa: CASSRNPGEGNEKLFF

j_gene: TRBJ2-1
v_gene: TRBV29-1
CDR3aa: CSVDITGQGYNEQFF

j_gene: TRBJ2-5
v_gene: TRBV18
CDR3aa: CASSPDPGETQYF

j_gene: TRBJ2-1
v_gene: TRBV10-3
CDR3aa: CAISESLQGVNEQFF

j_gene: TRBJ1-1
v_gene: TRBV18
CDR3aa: CASSTTGVNTEAFF

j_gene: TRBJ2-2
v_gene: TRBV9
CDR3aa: CASRPGVAVANTGELFF

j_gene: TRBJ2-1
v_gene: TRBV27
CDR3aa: CASSLSHGFEFF

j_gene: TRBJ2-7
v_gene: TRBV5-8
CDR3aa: CASSLGLAGSYEQYF

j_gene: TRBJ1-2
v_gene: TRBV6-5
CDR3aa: CASSYSGQGARGYTF

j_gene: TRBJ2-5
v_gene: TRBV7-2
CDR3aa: CASSLVASGQETQYF

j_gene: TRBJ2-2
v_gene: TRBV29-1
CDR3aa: CSVEDLSAYTGELFF

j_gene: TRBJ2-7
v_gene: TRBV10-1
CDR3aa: CASSPSGGAYEQYF

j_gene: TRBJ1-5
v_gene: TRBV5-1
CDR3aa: CASSLASGNQPQHF

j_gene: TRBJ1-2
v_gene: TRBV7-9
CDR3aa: CASSWGQEANYGYTF

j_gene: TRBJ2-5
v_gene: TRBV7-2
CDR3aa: CASSLPPSGGGETQYF

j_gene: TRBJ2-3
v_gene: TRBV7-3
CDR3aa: CASSLMGTMGDTQYF

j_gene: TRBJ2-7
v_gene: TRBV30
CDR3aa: CACQWDTAYEQYF

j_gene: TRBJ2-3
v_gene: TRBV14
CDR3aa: CASSQDLGTAFTDTQYF

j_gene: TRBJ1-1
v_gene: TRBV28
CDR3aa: CASSSFGQKNTEAFF

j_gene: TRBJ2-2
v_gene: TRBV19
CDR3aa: CASSSPKDRGTGELFF

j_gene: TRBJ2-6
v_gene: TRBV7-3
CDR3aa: CASSRTAGTVSGANVLTF

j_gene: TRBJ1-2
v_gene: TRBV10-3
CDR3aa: CAISRPGDYYGYTF

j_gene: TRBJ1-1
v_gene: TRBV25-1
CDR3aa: CASSEITGLTEAFF

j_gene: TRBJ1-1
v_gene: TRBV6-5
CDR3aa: CASSYSTGVTEAFF

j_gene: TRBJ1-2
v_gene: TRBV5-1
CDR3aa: CASSPGGVYGYTF

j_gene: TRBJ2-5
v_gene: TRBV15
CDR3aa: CATSRDLASGEQETQYF

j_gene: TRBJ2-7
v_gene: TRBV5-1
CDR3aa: CASSRPGVPLEQYF

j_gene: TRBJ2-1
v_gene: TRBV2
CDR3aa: CASIFGGTSYNEQFF

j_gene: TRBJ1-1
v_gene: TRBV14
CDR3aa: CASSQNRNTEAFF

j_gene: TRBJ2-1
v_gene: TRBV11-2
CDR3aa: CASSLGAPGGFF

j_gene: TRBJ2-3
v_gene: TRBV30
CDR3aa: CAWSAGRSTDTQYF

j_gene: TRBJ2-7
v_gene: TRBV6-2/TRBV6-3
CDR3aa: CASTYSASSGPYEQYF